This TCR beta chain was identified in a study of control samples from healthy donors and cancer patients. Produced via immunoSEQ multiplex PCR; TCRdb's table is partial and in-frame only. This table has about 180,000 clones, about 90% appearing once. The material sequenced was blood. The receptor was derived from a woman in her 50s in good health.

The CDR3 DNA follows: TGTGCCACCAGTAAGGACTCGGGCAGGGGAAGCGGCTACACCTTC. This translates into CATSKDSGRGSGYTF. The chain is built from TRBV24-1 and TRBJ1-2; maybe TRBD1 (6 bases). The CDR3 runs 15 residues. V lost 6 bases and J lost 8, with 21 bases in between. Germline V lookup: CDR1 KGHDR, CDR2 SFDVKD.